Listed below are T cell receptor beta chains from one sample, sequenced in a study of CD4+ T cells in melanoma. Sequenced by immunoSEQ multiplex PCR; TCRdb stores in-frame clones only, minus some. The table has 3,500 to 4,500 clones, roughly 72% seen once. The sequenced sample consisted of tumor tissue. The source is a human donor with melanoma. Each CDR3 is given with its conserved first and last residue. Fields, in order: J gene, V gene, CDR3 protein.

TRBJ2-5 TRBV5-1 CASSPTAPGGSGTQYF
TRBJ2-3 TRBV6-5 CASSYRAGTTDTQYF
TRBJ1-6 TRBV5-8 CASSLSSGRGNSPLHF
TRBJ2-1 TRBV7-9 CASSPPGLALFNEQFF
TRBJ1-4 TRBV5-1 CASSLSGRPTNEKLFF
TRBJ2-1 TRBV19 CASNSQGTSGPYNEQFF
TRBJ1-2 TRBV2 CASSEGQEYYGYTF
TRBJ2-5 TRBV14 CASSQGSPVQETQYF
TRBJ1-2 TRBV5-5 CASSLQAGYYGYTF
TRBJ2-7 TRBV13 CASSLGDRGRVVGYEQYF
TRBJ1-1 TRBV7-9 CASSFSSLNTEAFF
TRBJ2-3 TRBV6-1 CASSEDTGGTTDTQYF
TRBJ2-2 TRBV19 CASSTSVSGELFF
TRBJ2-3 TRBV18 CASRTSGGGTDTQYF
TRBJ2-7 TRBV6-9 CASSYRGQESFEQYF
TRBJ1-1 TRBV18 CASSLGTADSEAFF
TRBJ2-5 TRBV4-2 CASSQDTTSGVSVRETQYF
TRBJ2-5 TRBV7-3 CASSLNPGGKETQYF
TRBJ2-3 TRBV5-4 CASSLEPGPRTDTQYF
TRBJ2-6 TRBV21-1 CASSTLTAGCSGANVLTF
TRBJ2-1 TRBV18 CASSPRLAGAYSYNEQFF
TRBJ2-5 TRBV19 CASSSPGRQTQYF
TRBJ2-3 TRBV5-1 CASSLEPRGTDTQYF
TRBJ2-1 TRBV14 CASSQASSGRTGQFF
TRBJ2-7 TRBV7-9 CASSQGRQGNYEQYF
TRBJ1-2 TRBV6-5 CASRQLGVNYGYTF
TRBJ1-2 TRBV2 CASSAGQIYGYTF
TRBJ2-7 TRBV7-9 CASSSGTSGIYYEQYF
TRBJ2-5 TRBV18 CASSRTSGPRYQETQYF
TRBJ2-1 TRBV5-1 CASSWGGGMYNEQFF
TRBJ2-1 TRBV7-9 CASSSDRGRDNEQFF
TRBJ1-1 TRBV4-2 CASSQDSYENTEAFF
TRBJ2-1 TRBV7-3 CASSLAADSYNEQFF
TRBJ2-2 TRBV29-1 CSASGSLMDGELFF
TRBJ2-5 TRBV11-2 CASSLNVLAGETQYF
TRBJ1-2 TRBV11-2 CASSQAAGYTF
TRBJ1-3 TRBV9 CASSVLTEDTIYF
TRBJ2-7 TRBV27 CASGQGVLEQYF
TRBJ1-2 TRBV7-8 CASSFGTLNSNYGYTF
TRBJ1-1 TRBV7-9 CASSLGGGLDTEAFF
TRBJ2-5 TRBV7-3 CASSLTGEETQYF
TRBJ1-4 TRBV19 CASSTPKGLNEKLFF
TRBJ2-1 TRBV7-9 CASSPQGAAEQFF
TRBJ2-7 TRBV6-5 CASRPIAGPYEQYF
TRBJ2-1 TRBV19 CASSIVNEQFF
TRBJ1-2 TRBV5-4 CASSPASVSNYGYTF
TRBJ1-6 TRBV5-1 CASSPMDRPPLHF
TRBJ1-6 TRBV30 CAWSDGYRTSSYNSPLHF
TRBJ2-7 TRBV4-1 CASSQNPGPNYEQYF
TRBJ1-6 TRBV18 CASSPSGALNSPLHF
TRBJ2-7 TRBV19 CASRLSGQGAYEQYF
TRBJ2-6 TRBV4-3 CASSHGFSGANVLTF